The 32 T cell receptor beta chains presented below share a single source sample, sequenced in a study of graft-versus-host responses after intestinal transplantation. Produced via immunoSEQ multiplex PCR; TCRdb's table is partial and in-frame only. The sample comprises over 100,000 clones, roughly 92% of which are singletons, and about 0.2% rests with the top ten. These receptors have no identified antigens. Sequenced material: unstimulated CD4+ T cells sorted from spleen or lymph node cells, taken before transplant. The source is a human donor who was the organ donor for an intestinal transplant.

The genes are TRBV9 and TRBJ1-4, with TRBD1 matching 7 bases. Germline CDR1 and CDR2: SGDLS and YYNGEE. J gave up 5 bases and V 0 bases, and 4 bases lay outside the gene matches. This CDR3 contains 15 residues. The CDR3 here is CASSVGDSSNEKLFF. The CDR3 coding sequence is TGTGCCAGCAGCGTAGGGGACAGTTCGAATGAAAAACTGTTTTTT.

This chain connects TRBV7-2 to TRBJ1-3, with no clear D. Trimming pared 3 bases from V and 4 bases from J, leaving 7 bases between. CDR3 length: 13 residues. From germline, CDR1 is SGHTA and CDR2 FQGNSA. The CDR3 bases are TGTGCCAGCAGCTTCGGGAGCGGAAACACCATATATTTT. Protein: CASSFGSGNTIYF.

The rearrangement links TRBV7-9 to TRBJ1-2, with a possible D match to TRBD1 (6 bases). The CDR3 is 15 amino acids. Deletions cut 5 bases from V and 8 bases from J, with 21 bases between. CDR1 is SEHNR, CDR2 FQNEAQ, per germline (reference sequence). The CDR3 protein is CASSGTGTQEGGYTF. In DNA form, the CDR3 reads TGTGCCAGCAGCGGGACCGGGACACAAGAGGGAGGCTACACCTTC.

The V and J genes are TRBV19 and TRBJ1-2; D remains unclear. Germline V lookup: CDR1 LNHDA, CDR2 SQIVND (reference sequence). The V end was cut by 6 bases, the J end by 3 bases, with 14 bases between. This CDR3 comprises 14 residues. In DNA, the CDR3 is TGTGCCAGTAGGGAAGGCGGCAGATACTATGGCTACACCTTC. Translating it yields CASREGGRYYGYTF.

With respect to this clone: At one of its ends the junction is not consistent with the germline gene, which may arise from a read error. The V call is TRBV7-6, the J call TRBJ2-5; possibly TRBD2 for D (5 bases). Germline V gene sequence: CDR1 SGHVS, CDR2 FNYEAQ. The length of the CDR3 is 15 residues. Here the CDR3 reads CASSSTAGQQGTQYF. CDR3 DNA sequence: TGTGCCAGCAGTTCTACTGCGGGCCAACAAGGGACCCAGTACTTC.

The chain recombines TRBV6-5 with TRBJ1-1, with D hard to call. With 5 bases removed from V and 4 bases from J, the gap between germline ends came to 11 bases. This CDR3 comprises 13 residues. Germline CDR1 and CDR2: MNHEY and SVGAGI. This chain's CDR3 is CASSPRPGTEAFF. The CDR3 DNA is TGTGCCAGCAGTCCCCGACCCGGCACTGAAGCTTTCTTT.

The rearrangement joins TRBV2 to TRBJ2-1; D may be TRBD2 (6 bases). V lost 6 bases and J lost 2, with 11 bases in between. Germline lookup yields CDR1 SNHLY and CDR2 FYNNEI. The CDR3 contains 14 residues. The CDR3 bases are TGTGCCAGCAGCAGACTAGACCCCTACAATGAGCAGTTCTTC. Its protein product is CASSRLDPYNEQFF.

V usage is TRBV27 and J usage is TRBJ2-7, with TRBD2 as a possible D gene (6 bases). This CDR3 is built from 13 residues. Trimming pared 6 bases from V and 2 bases from J, leaving 11 bases between. Germline lookup yields CDR1 MNHEY and CDR2 SMNVEV (reference sequence). Here the CDR3 DNA reads TGTGCCAGCAGCGCGGGGAATGCCTACGAGCAGTACTTC. Amino acid sequence: CASSAGNAYEQYF.

The V and J genes are TRBV9 and TRBJ2-1, with 9 nucleotides matching TRBD1. V lost 4 bases, J lost 7 bases, and 12 bases stayed unmatched. The length of the CDR3 is 16 residues. From germline, CDR1 is SGDLS and CDR2 YYNGEE. In DNA, the CDR3 is TGTGCCAGCAGCCCCCTACGGGACAGGGCCAAGAATGAGCAGTTCTTC. Translation gives CASSPLRDRAKNEQFF. The variable domain in full, with the rest retrieved from reference TRBV9 and TRBJ2-1, is DSGVTQTPKHLITATGQRVTLRCSPRSGDLSVYWYQQSLDQGLQFLIQYYNGEERAKGNILERFSAQQFPDLHSELNLSSLELGDSALYFCASSPLRDRAKNEQFFGPGTRLTVL.

The V and J genes are TRBV19 and TRBJ2-5; 11 bases map to TRBD2. Trimming at V came to 6 bases and at J to 0 bases, leaving 6 bases not matched to a gene. The CDR3 runs 16 residues. Per germline, CDR1 LNHDA and CDR2 SQIVND (reference sequence). The CDR3 region has the DNA TGTGCCAGTAGCCGGACTAGCGGGCCGTACCAAGAGACCCAGTACTTC. Amino acid sequence: CASSRTSGPYQETQYF.

The chain recombines TRBV4-3 with TRBJ1-2; D not certain. The CDR3 is 15 residues long. Germline V lookup: CDR1 LGHNA, CDR2 YSLEER. V was cut by 1 base and J by 1 base, with 10 bases left in between. The chain's CDR3 is CASSQGNRDNYGYTF. The CDR3 bases are TGCGCCAGCAGCCAAGGAAACCGGGATAACTATGGCTACACCTTC.

This CDR3 reads CASSLVGPGKETQYF. CDR3 DNA: TGTGCCAGCAGCTTGGTTGGGCCGGGGAAAGAGACCCAGTACTTC. The V gene is TRBV5-4, the J gene TRBJ2-5, with a possible D match to TRBD2 (5 bases). The CDR3 totals 15 residues. Germline V gene lookup returns CDR1 SGHNT and CDR2 YYREEE (reference sequence). With 0 bases removed from V and 3 bases from J, the gap between germline ends came to 12 bases.

The chain has TRBV13 and TRBJ2-1; 14 bases are a match to TRBD2. The CDR3 is 17 residues long. CDR1 is PRHDT, CDR2 FYEKMQ, per germline (reference sequence). V shed 5 bases and J 4 bases; nucleotides not matched to a gene: 7. This chain's CDR3 is CASSKTGLAGVYNEQFF. As DNA, the CDR3 is TGTGCCAGCAGCAAAACGGGACTAGCGGGGGTTTACAATGAGCAGTTCTTC.

This clone was observed once. The genes are TRBV7-9 and TRBJ1-2, with D uncertain. The V end lost 3 bases, the J end lost 2 bases, and 7 bases lay between the germline ends. Germline assignment: CDR1 SEHNR and CDR2 FQNEAQ (reference sequence). CDR3 length equals 13 residues. In DNA, the CDR3 is TGTGCCAGCAGCTTGGGAGAGAACTATGGCTACACCTTC. It codes for CASSLGENYGYTF.

The chain links TRBV5-5 to TRBJ1-3; 9 nucleotides agree with TRBD1. The J segment lost 4 bases and the V segment lost 3 bases, leaving 2 bases of the junction unmatched. This CDR3 comprises 14 residues. Germline V gene data show CDR1 as SGHKS and CDR2 as YYEKEE (reference sequence). DNA of the CDR3: TGTGCCAGCAGCTCGACAGGGGGAGGAAACACCATATATTTT. Translating it yields CASSSTGGGNTIYF.

The chain has TRBV7-9 and TRBJ1-2, with D unclear. This CDR3 has 13 residues. V lost 1 base and J lost 3, with 6 bases in between. Germline V lookup: CDR1 SEHNR, CDR2 FQNEAQ (reference sequence). CDR3 sequence (DNA): TGTGCCAGCAGCTTAGTCGGGGACTATGGCTACACCTTC. Its protein product is CASSLVGDYGYTF.

The chain is built from TRBV12-5 and TRBJ2-1; D is perhaps TRBD2 (5 bases). Trimming pared 7 bases from V and 1 base from J, leaving 11 bases between. The CDR3 runs 14 residues. Germline lookup yields CDR1 LGHNT and CDR2 FRNRAP. The CDR3 DNA reads TGTGCTAGTGCTGAGGGTCTATCCTACAATGAGCAGTTCTTC. Protein: CASAEGLSYNEQFF. The whole variable domain, filled in from reference TRBV12-5 and TRBJ2-1, reads DARVTQTPRHKVTEMGQEVTMRCQPILGHNTVFWYRQTMMQGLELLAYFRNRAPLDDSGMPKDRFSAEMPDATLATLKIQPSEPRDSAVYFCASAEGLSYNEQFFGPGTRLTVL.

The chain links TRBV4-2 to TRBJ2-5; a weak D match, TRBD2 (5 bases). The V gene's germline CDR1 is LGHNA and CDR2 YNFKEQ. The V gene lost 0 bases and the J gene lost 4 bases, with 18 bases spanning the gap. The CDR3 contains 17 residues. The CDR3 sequence is CASSQDRQADLPETQYF. The DNA for the CDR3 is TGTGCCAGCAGCCAAGATCGGCAAGCGGACCTACCAGAGACCCAGTACTTC.

V is TRBV6-6 and J is TRBJ1-1, with D unclear. The CDR3 has 14 amino acids. With 6 bases removed from V and 1 base from J, the gap between germline ends came to 12 bases. The germline V gene has CDR1 MNHNY and CDR2 SVGAGI (reference sequence). CDR3 loop: CASRRLGPNTEAFF. The CDR3, as DNA: TGTGCCAGCAGGCGCCTCGGCCCGAACACTGAAGCTTTCTTT.

The chain carries TRBV21-1 and TRBJ2-5. TRBV21-1 is termed a pseudogene. The CDR3 contains 12 residues. The CDR3 loop reads CASSKAQETQYF. The CDR3 DNA is TGTGCCAGCAGCAAAGCACAAGAGACCCAGTACTTC.

The J gene is TRBJ1-2, the V gene TRBV6-5; D perhaps matches TRBD1 (5 bases). The CDR3 is 14 amino acids. Germline CDR1 reads MNHEY; CDR2 reads SVGAGI. Trimming stripped 5 bases from V and 7 bases from J, with 17 bases between. CDR3 protein: CASSPSGVQGGYTF. CDR3 coding DNA: TGTGCCAGCAGTCCGTCCGGGGTCCAGGGTGGCTACACCTTC.

V gene TRBV11-2 combines with J gene TRBJ2-5; unclear D gene. This CDR3 is 15 amino acids long. Trimming shortened V by 1 base and J by 1 base, and 10 bases separated the two germline ends. Germline V gene lookup returns CDR1 SGHAT and CDR2 FQNNGV. The CDR3 reads CASSLVGITQETQYF. CDR3 DNA sequence: TGTGCCAGCAGCTTAGTGGGCATAACCCAAGAGACCCAGTACTTC.

This chain joins TRBV7-9 and TRBJ1-1; 7 bases map to TRBD1. V gave up 1 base and J gave up 4 bases; unmatched junction bases: 0. The CDR3 loop spans 13 amino acids. CDR1 is SEHNR and CDR2 is FQNEAQ in the germline V gene (reference sequence). CDR3 amino acids: CASSLGQGTEAFF. Here the CDR3 DNA reads TGTGCCAGCAGCTTAGGACAGGGCACTGAAGCTTTCTTT.

This chain joins TRBV5-8 and TRBJ2-5; 8 bases match TRBD1. In germline, CDR1 is SGHTS, CDR2 YDEGEE. J was trimmed by 4 bases and V by 0 bases; bases with no gene match: 5. The CDR3 covers 15 residues. CDR3 loop: CASSLEGQVGETQYF. CDR3 nucleotide sequence: TGTGCCAGCAGCTTGGAGGGACAGGTCGGAGAGACCCAGTACTTC.

The chain carries TRBV7-2 and TRBJ2-2, with 14 bases matching TRBD2. The CDR3 is 17 residues long. Germline values: CDR1 SGHTA, CDR2 FQGNSA. Trimming took 3 bases from V and 6 from J; bases not matched to a gene: 6. The CDR3 nucleotides read TGTGCCAGCAGCTTGACTAGCGGGAGGGCCGCGGCCGGGGAGCTGTTTTTT. Residues: CASSLTSGRAAAGELFF. Together with reference TRBV7-2 and TRBJ2-2, the CDR3 gives the full variable domain: GAGVSQSPSNKVTEKGKDVELRCDPISGHTALYWYRQSLGQGLEFLIYFQGNSAPDKSGLPSDRFSAERTGGSVSTLTIQRTQQEDSAVYLCASSLTSGRAAAGELFFGEGSRLTVL.

Here the CDR3 reads CASSLVPGLVNEQFF. CDR3 bases: TGTGCCAGCAGCTTAGTCCCGGGTCTTGTTAATGAGCAGTTCTTC. V is TRBV7-8 and J is TRBJ2-1; D remains ambiguous. V lost 1 base to trimming and J lost 7 bases, with 14 bases between them. The germline CDR1 and CDR2 sequences are SGHVS and FQNEAQ. CDR3 length: 15 amino acids.

The V gene is TRBV6-6, the J gene TRBJ1-3; 7 bases agree with TRBD1. J lost 6 bases, V lost 2 bases, and 7 bases had no gene match. The CDR3 runs 15 residues. Germline values: CDR1 MNHNY, CDR2 SVGAGI (reference sequence). This chain's CDR3 is CASSYLTGTENTIYF. CDR3 nucleotide sequence: TGTGCCAGCAGTTACCTCACCGGGACAGAAAACACCATATATTTT.

The rearrangement links TRBV28 to TRBJ1-6; no clear D. Trimming took off 5 bases at V and 17 bases at J, with 13 bases between the two ends. Germline CDR1 reads MDHEN; CDR2 reads SYDVKM. CDR3 length equals 11 residues. CDR3: CASSRREEVHF. The CDR3 DNA reads TGTGCCAGCAGTCGCCGGGAGGAGGTCCACTTT.

The chain has TRBV6-5 and TRBJ1-2, with D possibly matching TRBD1 (5 bases). V shed 7 bases and J shed 7 bases, with 16 bases lying between them. The length of the CDR3 is 13 residues. Germline lookup yields CDR1 MNHEY and CDR2 SVGAGI. CDR3 sequence (DNA): TGTGCCAGCATACGGGGGGAGGTAGGTGGCTACACCTTC. Its protein is CASIRGEVGGYTF.

The rearrangement joins TRBV2 to TRBJ1-1; 11 bases agree with TRBD1. Germline loops: CDR1 SNHLY, CDR2 FYNNEI. V lost 7 bases to trimming and J lost 5 bases; unmatched junction nucleotides: 6. The CDR3 spans 14 residues. In nucleotides, the CDR3 is TGTGCCAGCATTCCGGACAGGGGGCGTACTGAAGCTTTCTTT. Translating it yields CASIPDRGRTEAFF.

V and J are TRBV10-3 and TRBJ2-7; 15 bases map to TRBD2. CDR1 ENHRY and CDR2 SYGVKD come from the germline V gene. The CDR3 runs to 16 residues. V lost 2 bases to trimming and J lost 4 bases; unmatched junction nucleotides: 3. DNA of the CDR3: TGTGCCATCAGTGAGGCCGGGACTAGCGGGAGGTACGAGCAGTACTTC. It specifies CAISEAGTSGRYEQYF.

The chain employs TRBV2 and TRBJ2-1; tentatively, D is TRBD1 (5 bases). Germline lookup yields CDR1 SNHLY and CDR2 FYNNEI. The CDR3 sequence is 15 residues long. Trimming left V 6 bases short and J 6 bases short, with 18 bases between. The CDR3 DNA is TGTGCCAGCAGGGCCCGGGTCCAAGGGGCCAATGAGCAGTTCTTC. Its translation: CASRARVQGANEQFF. Together with reference TRBV2 and TRBJ2-1, the CDR3 gives the full variable domain: EPEVTQTPSHQVTQMGQEVILRCVPISNHLYFYWYRQILGQKVEFLVSFYNNEISEKSEIFDDQFSVERPDGSNFTLKIRSTKLEDSAMYFCASRARVQGANEQFFGPGTRLTVL.